This is a list of T cell receptor beta chains from one sample in a study of technical replicates of blood from a handful of donors. Data came from immunoSEQ multiplex PCR; TCRdb stores just in-frame clones and leaves some out. The data show about 97,000 clones, about 95% seen once. The sample was T cells isolated from PBMCs. These receptors all stem from a human donor in good health. Each CDR3 is given with its conserved first and last residue. The D gene is left open where the match is weak. Where a row states a size, it is once, few, many or the class of an expanded clone; other rows omit it.

CDR3nt: TGTGCCAGCAACCCCATGACAGGGGACACTGAAGCTTTCTTT
CDR3aa: CASNPMTGDTEAFF
abundance: NA
v_gene: TRBV7-3
d_gene: TRBD1
j_gene: TRBJ1-1

CDR3nt: TGCGCCAGCAGCCAAGAGTTCGGGAGAGGTTACGAGCAGTACTTC
CDR3aa: CASSQEFGRGYEQYF
abundance: NA
v_gene: TRBV4-3
d_gene: NA
j_gene: TRBJ2-7

CDR3nt: TGTGCCATCAGAAGACAGTCAGATACGCAGTATTTT
CDR3aa: CAIRRQSDTQYF
abundance: NA
v_gene: TRBV10-3
d_gene: NA
j_gene: TRBJ2-3

CDR3nt: TGCGCCAGCAGCCAAGATAAAGTAGGGGGACAGGGGGTCAACGTCCTGACTTTC
CDR3aa: CASSQDKVGGQGVNVLTF
abundance: NA
v_gene: TRBV4-3
d_gene: TRBD1
j_gene: TRBJ2-6

CDR3nt: TGTGCCAGTGGCCAGGTACTCACCGGGGAGCTGTTTTTT
CDR3aa: CASGQVLTGELFF
abundance: NA
v_gene: TRBV9
d_gene: NA
j_gene: TRBJ2-2

CDR3nt: TGCGCCAGCAGCTTGACGGGCACCGGGGAGCTGTTTTTT
CDR3aa: CASSLTGTGELFF
abundance: NA
v_gene: TRBV5-1
d_gene: NA
j_gene: TRBJ2-2

CDR3nt: TGTGCCAGCAGCTACGCTGGGACAGGGACTAACGAGCAGTACTTC
CDR3aa: CASSYAGTGTNEQYF
abundance: NA
v_gene: TRBV6-5
d_gene: TRBD1
j_gene: TRBJ2-7

CDR3nt: TGCAGCGTCGAACGCGGCCTACTTAACACTGAAGCTTTCTTT
CDR3aa: CSVERGLLNTEAFF
abundance: few
v_gene: TRBV29-1
d_gene: NA
j_gene: TRBJ1-1

CDR3nt: TGCGCCAGCAGCACCGGACTAGCGGGTCGCAATGAGCAGTTCTTC
CDR3aa: CASSTGLAGRNEQFF
abundance: NA
v_gene: TRBV5-1
d_gene: TRBD2
j_gene: TRBJ2-1

CDR3nt: TGTGCCAGCAGCCCCCAGCGGAATGAGCAGTTCTTC
CDR3aa: CASSPQRNEQFF
abundance: NA
v_gene: TRBV11-2
d_gene: NA
j_gene: TRBJ2-1

CDR3nt: TGTGCCAGTAGTATAGGAGGAGACAGGGGAAACACCATATATTTT
CDR3aa: CASSIGGDRGNTIYF
abundance: once
v_gene: TRBV19
d_gene: NA
j_gene: TRBJ1-3

CDR3nt: TGTGCCAGCAGCTTAGGGACAGTCTCCTACAATGAGCAGTTCTTC
CDR3aa: CASSLGTVSYNEQFF
abundance: NA
v_gene: TRBV5-4
d_gene: TRBD1
j_gene: TRBJ2-1

CDR3nt: TGTGCCAGCAGTTCTTTGCGACCGGAGAATGGGGGCTACACCTTC
CDR3aa: CASSSLRPENGGYTF
abundance: NA
v_gene: TRBV6-6
d_gene: NA
j_gene: TRBJ1-2

CDR3nt: TGTGCCAGCAGCGTCGCCGGCAATGAGCAGTTCTTC
CDR3aa: CASSVAGNEQFF
abundance: NA
v_gene: TRBV9
d_gene: NA
j_gene: TRBJ2-1

CDR3nt: TGCGCCAGCAGTGAAAGGGGGCCTAGCACAGATACGCAGTATTTT
CDR3aa: CASSERGPSTDTQYF
abundance: NA
v_gene: TRBV10-1
d_gene: TRBD1
j_gene: TRBJ2-3

CDR3nt: TGTGCCATCAGTGAGGGGACAGGGAATGAAAAACTGTTTTTT
CDR3aa: CAISEGTGNEKLFF
abundance: few
v_gene: TRBV10-3
d_gene: TRBD1
j_gene: TRBJ1-4

CDR3nt: TGTGCCTGGAGTGTACGCGGGGGGACCTACGAGCAGTACTTC
CDR3aa: CAWSVRGGTYEQYF
abundance: few
v_gene: TRBV30
d_gene: TRBD2
j_gene: TRBJ2-7

CDR3nt: TGTGCCAGTAGCGACAGATTTAATGAAAAACTGTTTTTT
CDR3aa: CASSDRFNEKLFF
abundance: NA
v_gene: TRBV19
d_gene: NA
j_gene: TRBJ1-4

CDR3nt: TGCAGCGTTGGTCAGGATAACTATGGCTACACCTTC
CDR3aa: CSVGQDNYGYTF
abundance: NA
v_gene: TRBV29-1
d_gene: NA
j_gene: TRBJ1-2

CDR3nt: TGTGCCAGCAGAGCGACAGGGGGATACACTGAAGCTTTCTTT
CDR3aa: CASRATGGYTEAFF
abundance: NA
v_gene: TRBV6-1
d_gene: TRBD1
j_gene: TRBJ1-1

CDR3nt: TGTGCTAGTGCCCCTAGCAGGGGGGAGACCCAGTACTTC
CDR3aa: CASAPSRGETQYF
abundance: NA
v_gene: TRBV12-5
d_gene: TRBD1
j_gene: TRBJ2-5

CDR3nt: TGTGCCAGTAGTATTAGCGGGAGCTCCTACAATGAGCAGTTCTTC
CDR3aa: CASSISGSSYNEQFF
abundance: NA
v_gene: TRBV19
d_gene: TRBD2
j_gene: TRBJ2-1

CDR3nt: TGTGCCAGCAGCTTAGAAGCTCGCGAGCAGTACTTC
CDR3aa: CASSLEAREQYF
abundance: NA
v_gene: TRBV11-2
d_gene: NA
j_gene: TRBJ2-7

CDR3nt: TGTGCCAGTATGACAGGGAATGGCTACACCTTC
CDR3aa: CASMTGNGYTF
abundance: NA
v_gene: TRBV2
d_gene: TRBD1
j_gene: TRBJ1-2

CDR3nt: TGTGCCTGGAGTAGGTTAGCGGGAGAGGCGGGAGAGCAGTACTTC
CDR3aa: CAWSRLAGEAGEQYF
abundance: NA
v_gene: TRBV30
d_gene: TRBD2
j_gene: TRBJ2-7

CDR3nt: TGTGCCAGCAGCTCTACAGGGTATGGCCAGCCCCAGCATTTT
CDR3aa: CASSSTGYGQPQHF
abundance: NA
v_gene: TRBV6-5
d_gene: NA
j_gene: TRBJ1-5

CDR3nt: TGTGCCAGCAGTTTATCAGTTTCTTACGAGCAGTACTTC
CDR3aa: CASSLSVSYEQYF
abundance: NA
v_gene: TRBV28
d_gene: NA
j_gene: TRBJ2-7

CDR3nt: TGTGCCAGCAGTTTGGGAGGGAGCCCCTACGAGCAGTACTTC
CDR3aa: CASSLGGSPYEQYF
abundance: NA
v_gene: TRBV28
d_gene: TRBD2
j_gene: TRBJ2-7

CDR3nt: TGTGCCACCAGCAGAGATCGGGGGATAGGGGAGCTGTTTTTT
CDR3aa: CATSRDRGIGELFF
abundance: NA
v_gene: TRBV15
d_gene: NA
j_gene: TRBJ2-2

CDR3nt: TGTGCCAGCTCACCTTCACGGGGGGGCACTGAAGCTTTCTTT
CDR3aa: CASSPSRGGTEAFF
abundance: NA
v_gene: TRBV18
d_gene: NA
j_gene: TRBJ1-1

CDR3nt: TGTGCCAGCAGCTTAATTCTAGCGGGAGAAGTGAGAACAGATACGCAGTATTTT
CDR3aa: CASSLILAGEVRTDTQYF
abundance: once
v_gene: TRBV7-8
d_gene: TRBD2
j_gene: TRBJ2-3

CDR3nt: TGTGCCTGGGGTACTAGCGGGAGGTCCGGGGAGCTGTTTTTT
CDR3aa: CAWGTSGRSGELFF
abundance: NA
v_gene: TRBV30
d_gene: TRBD2
j_gene: TRBJ2-2

CDR3nt: TGTGCCAGCAGTTCACTAGGGACTAGCGTTTACGAGCAGTACTTC
CDR3aa: CASSSLGTSVYEQYF
abundance: NA
v_gene: TRBV27
d_gene: TRBD2
j_gene: TRBJ2-7

CDR3nt: TGTGCCAGTAGTATAGATTCGGGGTCTAGCGGGAGGGTGCAGTTCTTC
CDR3aa: CASSIDSGSSGRVQFF
abundance: NA
v_gene: TRBV19
d_gene: TRBD2
j_gene: TRBJ2-1

CDR3nt: TGTGCCAGCAGCGCGGAGCGGGAGCTAGAAGATACGCAGTATTTT
CDR3aa: CASSAERELEDTQYF
abundance: NA
v_gene: TRBV7-2
d_gene: TRBD2
j_gene: TRBJ2-3

CDR3nt: TGTGCCAGCAGCTTAGATTCGGACAGTTACACTGTCAAAAACATTCAGTACTTC
CDR3aa: CASSLDSDSYTVKNIQYF
abundance: once
v_gene: TRBV11-3
d_gene: NA
j_gene: TRBJ2-4

CDR3nt: TGTGCCAGCAGCTTACGGTACGAGCAGTACTTC
CDR3aa: CASSLRYEQYF
abundance: NA
v_gene: TRBV7-9
d_gene: NA
j_gene: TRBJ2-7

CDR3nt: TGTGCCAGCAGCTATGGAGGAAATGAGCAGTTCTTC
CDR3aa: CASSYGGNEQFF
abundance: NA
v_gene: TRBV7-9
d_gene: NA
j_gene: TRBJ2-1

CDR3nt: TGTGCCAGCAGCTTACCAGGGGCGGGCTACACCTTC
CDR3aa: CASSLPGAGYTF
abundance: few
v_gene: TRBV13
d_gene: NA
j_gene: TRBJ1-2

CDR3nt: TGTGCCAGTAGTACCCAGGGGCGCAACACCGGGGAGCTGTTTTTT
CDR3aa: CASSTQGRNTGELFF
abundance: NA
v_gene: TRBV19
d_gene: NA
j_gene: TRBJ2-2

CDR3nt: TGTGCCAGCAGCTTGCGAGCAGGGGGCAATCAGCCCCAGCATTTT
CDR3aa: CASSLRAGGNQPQHF
abundance: NA
v_gene: TRBV7-9
d_gene: NA
j_gene: TRBJ1-5

CDR3nt: TGTGCCAGTACCCTAACAGGGCTGAACACTGAAGCTTTCTTT
CDR3aa: CASTLTGLNTEAFF
abundance: few
v_gene: TRBV19
d_gene: NA
j_gene: TRBJ1-1

CDR3nt: TGTGCCAGCAGCCAAGCCGTGGACAGGAGGGCTTTCTTT
CDR3aa: CASSQAVDRRAFF
abundance: NA
v_gene: TRBV14
d_gene: TRBD1
j_gene: TRBJ1-1

CDR3nt: TGCAGCGTCCCCAACAGGGACTATGGCTACACCTTC
CDR3aa: CSVPNRDYGYTF
abundance: NA
v_gene: TRBV29-1
d_gene: NA
j_gene: TRBJ1-2

CDR3nt: TGTGCCAGCTACAGAACAGGGTACAGCACAGATACGCAGTATTTT
CDR3aa: CASYRTGYSTDTQYF
abundance: NA
v_gene: TRBV18
d_gene: NA
j_gene: TRBJ2-3

CDR3nt: TGTGCCAGCAGTGGGGGCCCTGGGGAAGCTGAAGCTTTCTTT
CDR3aa: CASSGGPGEAEAFF
abundance: NA
v_gene: TRBV28
d_gene: NA
j_gene: TRBJ1-1

CDR3nt: TGTGCCAGCTCACCCGCGGGGGGTCCCACAGATACGCAGTATTTT
CDR3aa: CASSPAGGPTDTQYF
abundance: NA
v_gene: TRBV18
d_gene: TRBD2
j_gene: TRBJ2-3

CDR3nt: TGTGCCAGCAGTGAGAACAGCGGACCTTACAATGAGCAGTTCTTC
CDR3aa: CASSENSGPYNEQFF
abundance: NA
v_gene: TRBV6-1
d_gene: NA
j_gene: TRBJ2-1

CDR3nt: TGTGCCAGCAGTGAATATTTCGGAGGGACGGAGAACACTGAAGCTTTCTTT
CDR3aa: CASSEYFGGTENTEAFF
abundance: NA
v_gene: TRBV25-1
d_gene: NA
j_gene: TRBJ1-1

CDR3nt: TGTGCCAGCAGCGTCACAGGGGACTATGGCTACACCTTC
CDR3aa: CASSVTGDYGYTF
abundance: NA
v_gene: TRBV13
d_gene: TRBD1
j_gene: TRBJ1-2

CDR3nt: TGTGCCAGCAGGCCCCATGGGCAGCTCGGCTACGAGCAGTACTTC
CDR3aa: CASRPHGQLGYEQYF
abundance: once
v_gene: TRBV27
d_gene: NA
j_gene: TRBJ2-7